This paragraph reports one TCR beta chain. The data originate from a study of T cell changes during pregnancy in multiple sclerosis. Trimming stripped 2 bases from V and 0 bases from J, with 8 bases between. The CDR3 sequence is 15 residues long. From germline, CDR1 is WSHSY and CDR2 SAAADI. Method: immunoSEQ multiplex PCR; TCRdb's copy keeps in-frame clones and lacks some. The sample comprises tens of thousands of clones, around nine tenths of which are singletons, and around 11% rests with the top ten. This TCR came from a female donor with multiple sclerosis, enrolled in a pregnancy study. This sample comprised CD8+ T cells from peripheral blood mononuclear cells, obtained in the third trimester of pregnancy. The V gene is TRBV10-2, the J gene TRBJ1-3; D is ambiguous. The CDR3, as DNA: TGCGCCAGCAGTGAGGCTCACTCCTCTGGAAACACCATATATTTT. It yields the protein CASSEAHSSGNTIYF.